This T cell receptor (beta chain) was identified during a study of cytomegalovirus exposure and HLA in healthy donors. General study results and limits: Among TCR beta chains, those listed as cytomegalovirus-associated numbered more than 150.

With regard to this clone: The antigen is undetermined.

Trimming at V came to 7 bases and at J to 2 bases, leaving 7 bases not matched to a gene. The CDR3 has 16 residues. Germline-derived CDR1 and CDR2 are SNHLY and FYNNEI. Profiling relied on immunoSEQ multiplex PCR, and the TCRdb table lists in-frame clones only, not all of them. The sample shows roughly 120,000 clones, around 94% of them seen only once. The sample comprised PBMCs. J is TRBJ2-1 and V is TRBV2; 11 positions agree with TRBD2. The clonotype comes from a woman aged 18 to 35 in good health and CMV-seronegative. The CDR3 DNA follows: TGTGCCAGCACCACTAGCGGGAGTCCAACCTACAATGAGCAGTTCTTC. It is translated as CASTTSGSPTYNEQFF.